This is a list of T cell receptor beta chains from one sample in a study of patients and donors after allogeneic stem cell transplantation. TCRdb analysed the RT-PCR reads with MiXCR anew, one entry per CDR3 protein. The sample includes hundreds of thousands of distinct CDR3 sequences, under 20% of them seen just once. The sample consisted of blood, either unsorted or a sorted T cell fraction (not recorded which). These receptors were obtained from a human donor who was either an allogeneic HSCT recipient or a stem cell or donor lymphocyte infusion donor (not recorded which). It is not recorded whose cells these are; they may come from a transplant donor. CDR3s include the opening cysteine and the closing phenylalanine or tryptophan. D genes are given only for firm matches. Rows may omit the clone size; those that give it use once, few, many or a size class.

v_gene	abundance	d_gene	j_gene	CDR3aa	CDR3nt
TRBV24-1	-	-	TRBJ2-3	CATSDPGTDRGTQYF	TGTGCCACCAGTGACCCGGGCACAGATCGTGGTACGCAGTATTTT
TRBV28	once	TRBD2	TRBJ2-5	CASSFTSGSARETQYF	TGTGCCAGCAGTTTTACTAGCGGGAGTGCGCGGGAGACCCAGTACTTC
TRBV18	-	-	TRBJ1-1	CASTKTARENTEAFF	TGTGCCAGCACCAAGACAGCCAGGGAGAACACTGAAGCTTTCTTT
TRBV6-1	few	TRBD2	TRBJ2-3	CASSERGEYLTDTQYF	TGTGCCAGCAGTGAACGGGGGGAGTACCTCACAGATACGCAGTATTTT
TRBV5-1	few	-	TRBJ2-3	CASSFRQGHDTQYF	TGCGCCAGCAGCTTTCGGCAGGGGCACGATACGCAGTATTTT
TRBV6-1	many	TRBD2	TRBJ2-3	CASRRTSGALLGDTQYF	TGTGCCAGCAGGCGGACTAGCGGGGCTCTCCTGGGAGATACGCAGTATTTT
TRBV7-6	few	TRBD2	TRBJ2-3	CASSLLIWETSGLQDTQYF	TGTGCCAGCAGCTTGTTGATTTGGGAAACTAGCGGGCTACAAGATACGCAGTATTTT
TRBV5-4	-	-	TRBJ2-3	CASSFGSSTDTQYF	TGTGCCAGCAGCTTCGGCAGCAGCACAGATACGCAGTATTTT
TRBV24-1	-	-	TRBJ2-5	CATSDLWGHETQYF	TGTGCCACCAGTGATTTGTGGGGGCACGAGACCCAGTACTTC
TRBV7-9	few	-	TRBJ1-1	CASSSLSTVGRTEAFF	TGTGCCAGCAGCTCCCTTTCAACAGTGGGGCGCACTGAAGCTTTCTTT
TRBV2	-	TRBD1	TRBJ2-7	CASSPPGGASSEQYF	TGTGCCAGCAGTCCACCAGGGGGCGCGAGTTCCGAGCAGTACTTC
TRBV3-1	few	-	TRBJ2-5	CASSQGTAPSRETQYF	TGTGCCAGCAGCCAGGGGACCGCGCCGTCCCGGGAGACCCAGTACTTC
TRBV5-1	few	-	TRBJ2-6	CASSLALGWSGANVLTF	TGCGCCAGCAGCTTGGCTCTGGGGTGGTCTGGGGCCAACGTCCTGACTTTC
TRBV29-1	-	TRBD1	TRBJ1-2	CSVGARQGVQVGYTF	TGCAGCGTTGGCGCCCGACAGGGGGTTCAAGTAGGCTACACCTTC
TRBV6-5	-	TRBD2	TRBJ2-7	CASSHRGVQYF	TGTGCCAGCAGCCATCGGGGGGTGCAGTACTTC
TRBV24-1	many	TRBD2	TRBJ2-3	CATSDLTSGGPDTQYF	TGTGCCACCAGTGATTTGACTAGCGGGGGCCCTGATACGCAGTATTTT
TRBV15	few	-	TRBJ2-7	CATSRVGPGGLEQYF	TGTGCCACCAGCAGAGTGGGGCCAGGAGGTCTCGAGCAGTACTTC
TRBV5-4	few	TRBD1	TRBJ2-1	CASSRDRGEQFF	TGTGCCAGCAGCCGGGACAGGGGTGAGCAGTTCTTC
TRBV7-9	many	TRBD1	TRBJ1-1	CASSRYGSGQYAFF	TGTGCCAGCAGCCGATACGGATCGGGACAGTACGCTTTCTTT
TRBV7-8	-	-	TRBJ2-1	CASSFFWGVTYNEQFF	TGTGCCAGCAGCTTTTTTTGGGGGGTAACCTACAATGAGCAGTTCTTC
TRBV29-1	few	TRBD1	TRBJ2-3	CSVDRQGRSDTQYF	TGCAGCGTTGATAGACAGGGGAGGTCAGATACGCAGTATTTT
TRBV2	few	-	TRBJ1-5	CASRRVDRTSNQPQHF	TGTGCCAGCAGGAGGGTTGACAGGACTAGCAATCAGCCCCAGCATTTT
TRBV25-1	-	-	TRBJ2-1	CATLTVYNEQFF	TGTGCCACCCTCACGGTTTACAATGAGCAGTTCTTC
TRBV12-3/TRBV12-4	-	-	TRBJ1-5	CASSLWAPRVVGNQPQHF	TGTGCCAGCAGTCTGTGGGCCCCTAGGGTTGTTGGGAATCAGCCCCAGCATTTT
TRBV20-1	few	-	TRBJ2-5	CSARRGIQETQYF	TGCAGTGCTAGAAGGGGCATTCAAGAGACCCAGTACTTC
TRBV21-1	few	-	TRBJ1-1	CASSKARVRGTEAFF	TGTGCCAGCAGCAAAGCAAGGGTTCGGGGCACTGAAGCTTTCTTT
TRBV11-2	few	TRBD2	TRBJ2-3	CASRLRLAGLDTQYF	TGTGCCAGCAGATTGAGACTAGCGGGACTAGATACGCAGTATTTT
TRBV6-2/TRBV6-3	-	TRBD2	TRBJ2-3	CASSPLTSTSTDTQYF	TGTGCCAGCAGTCCGCTGACTAGCACGAGCACAGATACGCAGTATTTT
TRBV5-5	-	-	TRBJ1-5	CASSLTGESNQPQHF	TGTGCCAGCAGCTTGACGGGGGAGAGCAATCAGCCCCAGCATTTT
TRBV10-3	many	TRBD1	TRBJ2-7	CAIRLTGSYEQYF	TGTGCCATCAGGCTGACAGGGAGCTACGAGCAGTACTTC
TRBV6-1	-	TRBD1	TRBJ2-2	CASSKLPSGTGDTGELFF	TGTGCCAGCAGTAAACTACCCTCGGGGACAGGGGACACCGGGGAGCTGTTTTTT
TRBV20-1	-	-	TRBJ1-2	CSARALWYGYTF	TGCAGTGCTAGAGCCCTTTGGTATGGCTACACCTTC
TRBV11-2	few	TRBD1	TRBJ2-7	CASSENRGKLGYEQYF	TGTGCCAGCAGCGAAAACAGGGGAAAACTTGGTTACGAGCAGTACTTC
TRBV30	few	TRBD1	TRBJ2-3	CAWKTGGWNTQYF	TGTGCCTGGAAGACAGGGGGGTGGAATACGCAGTATTTT
TRBV2	many	-	TRBJ2-1	CASSLLVPGSSYNEQFF	TGTGCCAGCAGCCTTCTCGTTCCGGGATCCTCCTACAATGAGCAGTTCTTC
TRBV2	-	TRBD1	TRBJ2-7	CASSWDRDEQYF	TGTGCCAGCAGTTGGGACAGGGACGAGCAGTACTTC
TRBV18	many	-	TRBJ2-5	CASSPTGETQYF	TGTGCCAGCTCACCAACCGGAGAGACCCAGTACTTC
TRBV15	-	-	TRBJ1-3	CATSSRSPRASGNTIYF	TGTGCCACCAGCAGCCGATCCCCCAGGGCCTCTGGAAACACCATATATTTT
TRBV12-3/TRBV12-4	many	-	TRBJ1-1	CASSFNSRENTEAFF	TGTGCCAGCAGTTTCAATTCAAGGGAGAACACTGAAGCTTTCTTT
TRBV12-3/TRBV12-4	once	-	TRBJ1-5	CASSLRGWQGTQPQHF	TGTGCCAGCAGTTTACGTGGATGGCAGGGGACCCAGCCCCAGCATTTT